Shown below are 24 T cell receptor beta chains from a single sample sequenced in a study of blood T cell repertoires in COVID-19 (TCRdb year 2020). Library construction relied on the immunoSEQ multiplex PCR assay. Held by TCRdb, this immuneACCESS table contains in-frame sequences only and omits some clones. Under half of the omission traces to an unresolved V gene where checked; the cause of the rest is unknown. The sample table records 25,000 to 35,000 clones; around 89% of these occur just once. 16% of the sample rests with the top ten. Specimen: peripheral blood. The receptors shown here come from a man of 80 years or more with acute or convalescent COVID-19.

The chain joins TRBV19 to TRBJ1-2; D remains ambiguous. Germline V gene lookup returns CDR1 LNHDA and CDR2 SQIVND (reference sequence). CDR3 length: 15 amino acids. The ends were cut back, 1 base at V and 8 bases at J, with 17 bases in the middle. The CDR3 loop reads CASSIGGFASQGYTF. In DNA, the CDR3 is TGTGCCAGTAGTATAGGCGGGTTCGCTAGTCAGGGCTACACCTTC.

This sequence joins TRBV5-6 and TRBJ2-1; 7 bases map to TRBD2. After removal of 6 bases from V and 4 bases from J, the junction contained 10 bases not matched to a gene. The CDR3 extends over 15 amino acids. Looked up from germline, CDR1 is SGHDT and CDR2 is YYEEEE. The CDR3 sequence: CASTLLGGGYNEQFF. The CDR3 bases are TGTGCCAGCACCCTGCTGGGGGGGGGTTACAATGAGCAGTTCTTC.

This clone has only a few counts. This chain uses TRBV5-1 with TRBJ2-7; TRBD1 aligns across 8 bases. Unmatched junction bases numbered 11, after V lost 4 bases and J lost 5 bases. The germline V gene has CDR1 SGHRS and CDR2 YFSETQ. CDR3 size: 15 residues. The chain's CDR3 is CASSQRQGLINEQYF. CDR3 DNA sequence: TGCGCCAGCAGCCAGAGACAGGGGTTAATCAACGAGCAGTACTTC.

The DNA of the CDR3 is TGCAGCGTTGACGGCGGCTATGGCTACACCTTC. Protein product: CSVDGGYGYTF. This chain joins TRBV29-1 and TRBJ1-2; D is uncertain. The ends were cut back, 3 bases at V and 4 bases at J, with 6 bases in the middle. CDR1 is SQVTM and CDR2 is ANQGSEA in the germline V gene. This CDR3 spans 11 amino acids.

This rearrangement joins TRBV7-2 to TRBJ1-1; 7 bases map to TRBD1. Per the germline V gene, CDR1 is SGHTA and CDR2 is FQGNSA. The CDR3 is made up of 13 amino acids. The V segment lost 5 bases and the J segment 5 bases; nucleotides outside the gene matches: 5. CDR3 coding DNA: TGTGCCAGCAGCCAGGACAGGATGACTGAAGCTTTCTTT. Its translation is CASSQDRMTEAFF.

The CDR3 is CASSQTTNTQYF. The CDR3 DNA sequence: TGTGCCAGCAGCCAGACTACCAATACGCAGTATTTT. The chain recombines TRBV12-3 or TRBV12-4 with TRBJ2-3; D might be TRBD2 (5 bases). CDR3 length equals 12 residues. Trimming took off 6 bases at V and 7 bases at J, with 11 bases between the two ends.

This rearrangement joins TRBV5-4 to TRBJ1-1; the D gene is possibly TRBD1 (5 bases). The CDR3 has 12 amino acids. V was shortened by 2 bases and J by 10 bases, with 12 bases between the two germline ends. CDR1 is SGHNT, CDR2 YYREEE, per germline (reference sequence). The CDR3 DNA reads TGTGCCAGCAGCTTTGTGGGGGGTAGAGCTTTCTTT. Protein sequence: CASSFVGGRAFF. The full variable domain, with the rest looked up from reference TRBV5-4 and TRBJ1-1, is ETGVTQSPTHLIKTRGQQVTLRCSSQSGHNTVSWYQQALGQGPQFIFQYYREEENGRGNFPPRFSGLQFPNYSSELNVNALELDDSALYLCASSFVGGRAFFGQGTRLTVV.

This sequence joins TRBV13 and TRBJ1-3; the match to TRBD1 covers 8 bases. The V gene's germline CDR1 is PRHDT and CDR2 FYEKMQ (reference sequence). The J segment lost 3 bases and the V segment lost 5 bases, leaving 6 bases of the junction unmatched. The CDR3 has 15 amino acids. CDR3: CASSPRTGNGNTIYF. CDR3 DNA: TGTGCCAGCAGCCCCAGGACAGGGAATGGAAACACCATATATTTT.

V gene TRBV5-1 combines with J gene TRBJ1-6; TRBD1 aligns across 7 bases. The germline V gene has CDR1 SGHRS and CDR2 YFSETQ. V shed 3 bases, J shed 7 bases, and the junction held 7 bases outside the gene matches. CDR3 length: 15 amino acids. CDR3 in DNA: TGCGCCAGCAGCTCGGCAGGGGGGTGGAATTCACCCCTCCACTTT. This translates into CASSSAGGWNSPLHF.

V usage is TRBV30 and J usage is TRBJ1-6; D remains ambiguous. Germline V lookup: CDR1 GTSNPN, CDR2 SVGIG (reference sequence). V was pared by 3 bases and J by 8 bases, with 11 bases between. The length of the CDR3 is 13 residues. The DNA for the CDR3 is TGTGCCTGGAGACGCCAGAGCGATTCACCCCTCCACTTT. This gives the protein CAWRRQSDSPLHF.

This sequence joins TRBV7-9 and TRBJ1-2; 7 bases agree with TRBD1. The CDR3 covers 13 residues. V trimming: 5 bases; J trimming: 10 bases; junction bases outside the gene matches: 10. Looked up from germline, CDR1 is SEHNR and CDR2 is FQNEAQ (reference sequence). DNA of the CDR3: TGTGCCAGCAGCCGCGGGGACAGACCTCCCTACACCTTC. Residues: CASSRGDRPPYTF.

The V gene is TRBV5-6, the J gene TRBJ2-3; a possible D gene is TRBD1 (5 bases). This CDR3 spans 16 amino acids. Trimming removed 2 bases at V and 4 bases at J, with 17 bases between. Germline CDR1 and CDR2: SGHDT and YYEEEE. The CDR3 bases are TGTGCCAGCAGCTTACGACAGAGCCCGTTCGCAGATACGCAGTATTTT. This gives the protein CASSLRQSPFADTQYF.

The chain has TRBV11-2 and TRBJ2-7; D is possibly TRBD1 (5 bases). The CDR3 contains 15 residues. V gave up 3 bases and J gave up 1 base, with 13 bases separating them. Per the germline V gene, CDR1 is SGHAT and CDR2 is FQNNGV. The DNA for the CDR3 is TGTGCCAGCAGCTTTTTGGTGGGGCAGTCCTACGAGCAGTACTTC. This sequence encodes CASSFLVGQSYEQYF.

This chain connects TRBV7-9 to TRBJ1-2; perhaps TRBD1 as D (6 bases). The germline gives CDR1 SEHNR, CDR2 FQNEAQ (reference sequence). V lost 5 bases, J lost 3 bases, and 16 bases lay in between. This CDR3 has 15 residues. The CDR3 reads CASSAGGPWDYGYTF. The CDR3 DNA is TGTGCCAGCAGCGCGGGGGGCCCGTGGGACTATGGCTACACCTTC.

V gene TRBV6-1 combines with J gene TRBJ1-1; 8 bases match TRBD1. Germline V CDR1 and CDR2: MNHNS, SASEGT. CDR3 length: 13 amino acids. The junction had 3 bases not matched to a gene; V was cut back by 0 bases and J by 9 bases. The CDR3 nucleotides read TGTGCCAGCAGTGAAGCCCGGACAGGGAAAGCTTTCTTT. Protein: CASSEARTGKAFF.

This clone was observed a few times. This chain uses TRBV7-9 with TRBJ1-5; D uncertain. Germline V gives CDR1 SEHNR, CDR2 FQNEAQ (reference sequence). The V end lost 1 base, the J end lost 6 bases, and 7 bases lay between the germline ends. The CDR3 covers 13 residues. This chain's CDR3 is CASSLDTPQPQHF. The CDR3 DNA follows: TGTGCCAGCAGCTTAGACACCCCTCAGCCCCAGCATTTT.

V is TRBV3-1 (or the pseudogene TRBV3-2) and J is TRBJ2-5; TRBD2 matches at 9 bases. The V gene end was trimmed by 4 bases and the J gene end by 7 bases; junction bases not matched to a gene: 13. The CDR3 loop spans 16 amino acids. The germline V gene has CDR1 LGHDT and CDR2 YNNKEL (reference sequence). As DNA, the CDR3 is TGTGCCAGCAGCCCTAGGACTAGCGCCTTGGCGGGGACCCAGTACTTC. This gives the protein CASSPRTSALAGTQYF.

The CDR3 protein is CASSPEARTEAFF. In nucleotides, the CDR3 is TGTGCCAGCAGTCCCGAGGCTCGGACTGAAGCTTTCTTT. The rearrangement links TRBV2 to TRBJ1-1, with unresolved D. CDR3 length: 13 amino acids. The germline V and J ends were trimmed by 5 bases and 5 bases, with 12 bases remaining between them. The germline gives CDR1 SNHLY, CDR2 FYNNEI.

The chain employs TRBV7-7 and TRBJ2-5; possible D gene TRBD1, 7 bases. V was shortened by 0 bases and J by 7 bases, with 15 bases between the two germline ends. This CDR3 spans 15 amino acids. Germline V gives CDR1 SSHAT, CDR2 FNYEAQ (reference sequence). The CDR3 loop is CASSLARTGGGTQYF. The CDR3 DNA reads TGTGCCAGCAGCTTAGCTCGGACAGGAGGGGGGACCCAGTACTTC.

The sample holds one count of this clone. The genes are TRBV19 and TRBJ2-1, with 14 bases matching TRBD2. Trimming removed 2 bases from V and 6 bases from J; junction bases left unmatched: 12. The CDR3 is made up of 19 amino acids. In germline, CDR1 is LNHDA, CDR2 SQIVND (reference sequence). The CDR3 nucleotides are TGTGCCAGTAGTATAAGAGCTCGACTAGCGGGGGGGCCTATCAATGAGCAGTTCTTC. It translates to CASSIRARLAGGPINEQFF.

The chain carries TRBV4-2 and TRBJ1-2; D is unresolved. The V gene lost 0 bases and the J gene lost 3 bases, with 14 bases spanning the gap. CDR1 LGHNA and CDR2 YNFKEQ come from the germline V gene. CDR3 size: 16 residues. CDR3 DNA: TGTGCCAGCAGCCAAGATGGCCGCACCGATTACTATGGCTACACCTTC. Its translation: CASSQDGRTDYYGYTF.

The chain combines TRBV7-2 with TRBJ1-3; D is undetermined. With 4 bases removed from V and 0 bases from J, the gap between germline ends came to 7 bases. Germline V gene sequence: CDR1 SGHTA, CDR2 FQGNSA. This CDR3 contains 14 residues. The CDR3 loop is CASSSRLSGNTIYF. As DNA, the CDR3 is TGTGCCAGCAGCTCCAGGCTCTCTGGAAACACCATATATTTT.

V and J are TRBV7-9 and TRBJ1-2; 10 nucleotides agree with TRBD1. V gave up 3 bases and J gave up 7 bases; unmatched junction bases: 5. CDR1 and CDR2 from the germline V gene are SEHNR and FQNEAQ (reference sequence). CDR3 size: 14 residues. The CDR3 nucleotides read TGTGCCAGCAGCTTTTCCGGGACAGGGGCTGGCTACACCTTC. Translation: CASSFSGTGAGYTF.

The chain couples TRBV7-6 to TRBJ1-1; unclear D gene. The CDR3 loop spans 14 amino acids. Germline V gene lookup returns CDR1 SGHVS and CDR2 FNYEAQ. Deletions cut 0 bases from V and 2 bases from J, with 7 bases between. DNA of the CDR3: TGTGCCAGCAGCTTAGCTGCGGGAAACACTGAAGCTTTCTTT. Translated: CASSLAAGNTEAFF.